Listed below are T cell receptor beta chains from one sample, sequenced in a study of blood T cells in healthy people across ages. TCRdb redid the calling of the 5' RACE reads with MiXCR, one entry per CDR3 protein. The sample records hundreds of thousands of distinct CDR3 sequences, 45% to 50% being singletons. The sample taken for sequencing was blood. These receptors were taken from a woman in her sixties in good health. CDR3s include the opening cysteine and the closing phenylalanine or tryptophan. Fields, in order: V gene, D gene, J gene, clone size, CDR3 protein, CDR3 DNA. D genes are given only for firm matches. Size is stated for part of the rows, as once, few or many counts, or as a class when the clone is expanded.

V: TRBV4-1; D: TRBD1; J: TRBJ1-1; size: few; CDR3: CASSQPDRVLTEAFF; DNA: TGCGCCAGCAGCCAGCCGGACAGGGTCCTAACCGAAGCTTTCTTT
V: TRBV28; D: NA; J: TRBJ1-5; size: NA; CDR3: CASSLLRGEGQPQHF; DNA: TGTGCCAGCAGTTTATTGAGGGGGGAGGGACAGCCCCAGCATTTT
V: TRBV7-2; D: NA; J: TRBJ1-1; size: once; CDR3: CASSRRRETEAFF; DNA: TGTGCCAGCAGCCGACGAAGAGAAACTGAAGCTTTCTTT
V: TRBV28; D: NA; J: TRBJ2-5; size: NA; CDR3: CASSLYRGGETQYF; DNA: TGTGCCAGCAGTTTATACAGGGGAGGAGAGACCCAGTACTTC
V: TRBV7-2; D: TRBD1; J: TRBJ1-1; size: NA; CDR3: CASSYTGGNAEAFF; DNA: TGTGCCAGCAGTTACACAGGGGGTAACGCTGAAGCTTTCTTT
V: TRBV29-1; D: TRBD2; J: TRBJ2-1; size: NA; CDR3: CSAPSGTYNEQFF; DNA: TGCAGCGCCCCTAGCGGAACCTACAATGAGCAGTTCTTC
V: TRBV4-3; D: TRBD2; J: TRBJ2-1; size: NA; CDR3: CASSQVASGSVGSYNEQFF; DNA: TGCGCCAGCAGCCAAGTCGCTAGCGGGAGCGTTGGCTCCTACAATGAGCAGTTCTTC
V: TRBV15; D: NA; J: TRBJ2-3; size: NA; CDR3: CATSSGGVTDTQYF; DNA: TGTGCCACCAGCAGTGGCGGTGTCACAGATACGCAGTATTTT
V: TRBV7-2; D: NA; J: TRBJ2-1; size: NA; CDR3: CASSLAWDKYNEQFF; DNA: TGTGCCAGCAGCTTAGCCTGGGACAAATACAATGAGCAGTTCTTC
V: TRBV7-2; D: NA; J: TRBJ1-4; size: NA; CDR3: CASSLGTTTNEKLFF; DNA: TGTGCCAGCAGCCTAGGGACGACAACTAATGAAAAACTGTTTTTT
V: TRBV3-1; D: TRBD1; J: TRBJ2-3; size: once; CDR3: CASSPTGFADTQYF; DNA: TGTGCCAGCAGCCCGACAGGGTTCGCAGATACGCAGTATTTT
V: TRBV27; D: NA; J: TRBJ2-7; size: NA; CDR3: CASSTRQKSHHEQYF; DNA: TGTGCCAGCAGTACGAGACAAAAGTCTCACCACGAGCAGTACTTC
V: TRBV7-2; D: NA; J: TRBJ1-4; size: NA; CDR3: CASSLGHRRTNEKLFF; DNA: TGTGCCAGCAGCCTAGGCCACAGGCGGACTAATGAAAAACTGTTTTTT
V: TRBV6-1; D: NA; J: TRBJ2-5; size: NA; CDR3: CASSRRRGQETQYF; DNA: TGTGCCAGCAGCAGAAGGAGGGGCCAAGAGACCCAGTACTTC
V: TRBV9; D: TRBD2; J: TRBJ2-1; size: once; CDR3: CASSVGSGGHYNEQFF; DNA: TGTGCCAGCAGCGTAGGGTCGGGAGGGCACTACAATGAGCAGTTCTTC
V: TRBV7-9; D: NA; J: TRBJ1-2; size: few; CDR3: CASSSPEGANYGYTF; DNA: TGTGCCAGCAGCTCCCCCGAGGGCGCGAACTATGGCTACACCTTC
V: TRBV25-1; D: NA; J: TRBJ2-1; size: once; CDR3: CASSEYRNGNEQFF; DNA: TGTGCCAGCAGTGAATATAGAAACGGCAATGAGCAGTTCTTC
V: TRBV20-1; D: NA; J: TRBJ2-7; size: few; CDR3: CSTTYDGLYSYEQYF; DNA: TGCAGTACAACTTACGACGGCCTCTACTCCTACGAGCAGTACTTC
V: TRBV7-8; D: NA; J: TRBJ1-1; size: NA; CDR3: CASSSSLPGASEAFF; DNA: TGTGCCAGCAGCTCCTCTTTACCCGGGGCATCTGAAGCTTTCTTT
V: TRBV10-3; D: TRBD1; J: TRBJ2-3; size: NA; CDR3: CAISEKGQGASLGTQYF; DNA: TGTGCCATCAGTGAGAAGGGACAGGGGGCATCCTTAGGTACGCAGTATTTT
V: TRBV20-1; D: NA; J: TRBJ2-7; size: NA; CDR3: CSASRMSASSYEQYF; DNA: TGCAGTGCTAGTCGTATGAGCGCTAGCTCCTACGAGCAGTACTTC
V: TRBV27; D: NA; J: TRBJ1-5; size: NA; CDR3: CASSLGSGGDQPQHF; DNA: TGTGCCAGCAGTTTAGGATCTGGGGGCGATCAGCCCCAGCATTTT
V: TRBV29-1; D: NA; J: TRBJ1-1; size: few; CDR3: CSGRTQENTEAFF; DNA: TGCAGCGGAAGGACCCAGGAGAACACTGAAGCTTTCTTT
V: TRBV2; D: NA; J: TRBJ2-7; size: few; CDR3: CASSPGLSHTYEQYF; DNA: TGTGCCAGCAGCCCCGGACTATCCCATACCTACGAGCAGTACTTC
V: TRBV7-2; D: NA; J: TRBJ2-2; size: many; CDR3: CASSWDAANTGELFF; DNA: TGTGCCAGCAGCTGGGACGCGGCTAACACCGGGGAGCTGTTTTTT
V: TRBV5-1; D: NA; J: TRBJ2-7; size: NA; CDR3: CASSLDLAGVVEQYF; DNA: TGCGCCAGCAGCTTGGATTTGGCAGGGGTAGTCGAGCAGTACTTC
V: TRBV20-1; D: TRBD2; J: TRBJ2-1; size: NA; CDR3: CSGREDHEQFF; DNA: TGCAGTGGGCGGGAGGATCATGAGCAGTTCTTC
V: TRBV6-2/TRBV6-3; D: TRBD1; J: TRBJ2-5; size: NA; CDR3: CASSARDRRETQYF; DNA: TGTGCCAGCAGTGCGAGGGACAGGAGGGAGACCCAGTACTTC
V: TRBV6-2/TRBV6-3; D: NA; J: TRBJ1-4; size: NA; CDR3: CASSADANGEKLFF; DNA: TGTGCCAGCAGCGCCGACGCGAACGGTGAAAAACTGTTTTTT
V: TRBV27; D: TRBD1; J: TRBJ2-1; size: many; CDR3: CASKTGGSYNEQFF; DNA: TGTGCCAGCAAGACAGGGGGTTCCTACAATGAGCAGTTCTTC
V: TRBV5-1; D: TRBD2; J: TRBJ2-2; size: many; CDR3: CASSQRTSGRTGELFF; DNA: TGCGCCAGCAGCCAACGGACTAGCGGAAGAACCGGGGAGCTGTTTTTT
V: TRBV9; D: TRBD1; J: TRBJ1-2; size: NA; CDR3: CASSVGGQVYYGYTF; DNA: TGTGCCAGCAGCGTAGGGGGACAGGTCTACTATGGCTACACCTTC
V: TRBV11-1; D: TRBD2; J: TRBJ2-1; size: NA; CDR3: CASSLASGRGSEQFF; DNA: TGTGCCAGCAGCTTAGCCAGCGGGAGAGGGAGTGAGCAGTTCTTC